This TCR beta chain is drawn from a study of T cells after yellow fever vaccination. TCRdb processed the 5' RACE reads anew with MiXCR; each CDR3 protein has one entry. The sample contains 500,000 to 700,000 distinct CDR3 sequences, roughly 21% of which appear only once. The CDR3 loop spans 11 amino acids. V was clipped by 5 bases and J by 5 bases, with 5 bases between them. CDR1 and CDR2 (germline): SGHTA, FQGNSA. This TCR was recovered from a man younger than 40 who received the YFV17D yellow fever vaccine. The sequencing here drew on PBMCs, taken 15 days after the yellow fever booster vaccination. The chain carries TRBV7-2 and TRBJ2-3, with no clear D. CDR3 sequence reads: CASSNLDTQYF. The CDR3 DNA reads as TGTGCCAGCAGCAACCTAGATACGCAGTATTTT.